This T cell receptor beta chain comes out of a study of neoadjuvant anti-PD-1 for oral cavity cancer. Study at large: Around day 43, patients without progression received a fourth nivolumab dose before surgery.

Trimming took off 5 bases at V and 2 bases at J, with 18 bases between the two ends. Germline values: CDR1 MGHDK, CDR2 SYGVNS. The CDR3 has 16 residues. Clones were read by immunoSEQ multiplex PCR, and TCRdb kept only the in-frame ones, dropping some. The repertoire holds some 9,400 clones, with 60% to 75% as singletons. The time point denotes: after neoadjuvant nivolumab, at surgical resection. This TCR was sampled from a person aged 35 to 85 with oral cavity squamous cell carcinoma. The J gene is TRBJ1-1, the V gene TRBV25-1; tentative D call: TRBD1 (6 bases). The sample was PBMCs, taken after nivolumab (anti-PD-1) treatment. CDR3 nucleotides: TGTGCCAGCAGTCCGTTGGACAGATGGGTAAACACTGAAGCTTTCTTT. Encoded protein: CASSPLDRWVNTEAFF.